The source of this TCR beta chain is a study of shared clonotypes between healthy human individuals. Some clones are missing from TCRdb's copy, which holds only in-frame ones; the method was immunoSEQ multiplex PCR. The sample has some 1 million clones; about 70% are singletons. This sequence was found in a man younger than 35 in good health. The sequenced material came from memory CD4+ T cells sorted from blood. The sample's subset: CD45RA-negative fraction.

CDR3 in DNA: TGTGCCAGCAGCAGGCACCGGGACAGGGGCCTCGCAGGTTATGGCTACACCTTC. As protein: CASSRHRDRGLAGYGYTF. The chain employs TRBV7-9 and TRBJ1-2, with TRBD1 identical over 10 bases. After removal of 5 bases from V and 5 bases from J, the junction contained 17 bases not matched to a gene. This CDR3 spans 18 amino acids. Germline CDR1 is SEHNR and CDR2 is FQNEAQ (reference sequence).